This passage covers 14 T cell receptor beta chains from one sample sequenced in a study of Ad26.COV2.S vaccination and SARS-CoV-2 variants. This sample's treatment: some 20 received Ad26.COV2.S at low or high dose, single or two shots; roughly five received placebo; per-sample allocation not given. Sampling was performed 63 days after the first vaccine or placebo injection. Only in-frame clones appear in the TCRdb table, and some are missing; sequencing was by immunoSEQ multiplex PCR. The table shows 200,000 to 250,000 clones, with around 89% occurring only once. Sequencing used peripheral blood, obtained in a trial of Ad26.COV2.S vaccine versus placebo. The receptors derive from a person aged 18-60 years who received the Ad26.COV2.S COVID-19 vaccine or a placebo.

CDR3 DNA sequence: TGTGCCAGCAAGGGCCACGGTTTTGGGGAGACCCAGTACTTC. It specifies CASKGHGFGETQYF. J is TRBJ2-5 and V is TRBV28; no definite D call. Germline CDR1 MDHEN, CDR2 SYDVKM. The CDR3 loop spans 14 amino acids. V was shortened by 7 bases and J by 5 bases, with 17 bases between the two germline ends.

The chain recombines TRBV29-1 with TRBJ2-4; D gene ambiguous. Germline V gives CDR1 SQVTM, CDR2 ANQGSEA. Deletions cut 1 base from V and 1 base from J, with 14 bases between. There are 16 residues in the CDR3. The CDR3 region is CSVEGVDGVAKNIQYF. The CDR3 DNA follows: TGCAGCGTTGAAGGAGTGGATGGTGTGGCCAAAAACATTCAGTACTTC.

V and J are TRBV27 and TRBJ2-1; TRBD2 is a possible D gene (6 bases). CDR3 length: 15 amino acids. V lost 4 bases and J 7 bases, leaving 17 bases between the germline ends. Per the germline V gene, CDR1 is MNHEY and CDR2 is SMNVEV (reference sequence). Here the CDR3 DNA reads TGTGCCAGCAGTTCCCCCGGGAGCCGCGGGAATGAGCAGTTCTTC. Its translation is CASSSPGSRGNEQFF.

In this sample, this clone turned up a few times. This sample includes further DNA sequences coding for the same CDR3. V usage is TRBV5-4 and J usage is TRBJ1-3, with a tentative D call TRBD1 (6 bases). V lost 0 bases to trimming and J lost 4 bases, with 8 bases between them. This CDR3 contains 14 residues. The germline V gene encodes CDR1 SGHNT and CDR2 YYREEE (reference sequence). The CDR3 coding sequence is TGTGCCAGCAGCTTGGCAGGGGCAGGAAACACCATATATTTT. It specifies CASSLAGAGNTIYF.

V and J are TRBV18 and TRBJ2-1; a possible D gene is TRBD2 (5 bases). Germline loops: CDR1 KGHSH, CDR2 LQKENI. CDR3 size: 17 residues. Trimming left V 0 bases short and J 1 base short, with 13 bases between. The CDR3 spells CASSPPWTRRSYNEQFF. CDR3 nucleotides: TGTGCCAGCTCACCACCGTGGACTCGCAGGTCCTACAATGAGCAGTTCTTC.

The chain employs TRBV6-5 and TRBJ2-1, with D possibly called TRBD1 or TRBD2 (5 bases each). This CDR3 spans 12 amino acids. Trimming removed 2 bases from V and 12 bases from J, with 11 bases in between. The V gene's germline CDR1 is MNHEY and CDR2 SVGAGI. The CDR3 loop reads CASSYTSGRQFF. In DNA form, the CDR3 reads TGTGCCAGCAGTTACACATCAGGGAGGCAGTTCTTC.

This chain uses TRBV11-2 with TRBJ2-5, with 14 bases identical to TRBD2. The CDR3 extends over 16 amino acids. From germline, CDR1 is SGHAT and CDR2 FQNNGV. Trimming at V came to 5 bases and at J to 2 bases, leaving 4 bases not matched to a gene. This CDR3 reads CASSPRLAGGQETQYF. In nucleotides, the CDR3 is TGTGCCAGCAGCCCCAGACTAGCGGGGGGGCAAGAGACCCAGTACTTC. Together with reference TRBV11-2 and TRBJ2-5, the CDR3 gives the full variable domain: EAGVAQSPRYKIIEKRQSVAFWCNPISGHATLYWYQQILGQGPKLLIQFQNNGVVDDSQLPKDRFSAERLKGVDSTLKIQPAKLEDSAVYLCASSPRLAGGQETQYFGPGTRLLVL.

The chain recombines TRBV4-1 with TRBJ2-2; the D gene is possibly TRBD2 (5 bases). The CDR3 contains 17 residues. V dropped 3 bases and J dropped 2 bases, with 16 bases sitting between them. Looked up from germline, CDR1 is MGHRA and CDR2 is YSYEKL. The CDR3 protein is CASSHWLGANNTGELFF. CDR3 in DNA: TGCGCCAGCAGCCATTGGTTGGGAGCCAATAACACCGGGGAGCTGTTTTTT.

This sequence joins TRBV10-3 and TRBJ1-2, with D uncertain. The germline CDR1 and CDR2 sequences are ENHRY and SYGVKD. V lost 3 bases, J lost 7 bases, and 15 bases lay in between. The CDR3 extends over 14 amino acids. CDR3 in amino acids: CAISDPVLNVGYTF. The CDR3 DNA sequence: TGTGCCATCAGTGACCCCGTCCTGAATGTTGGCTACACCTTC.

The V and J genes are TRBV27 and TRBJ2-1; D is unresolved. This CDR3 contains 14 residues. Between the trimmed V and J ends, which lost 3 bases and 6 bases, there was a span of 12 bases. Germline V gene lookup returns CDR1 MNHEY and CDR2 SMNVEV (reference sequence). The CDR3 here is CASSFPGRSNEQFF. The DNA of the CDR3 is TGTGCCAGCAGTTTTCCAGGAAGGAGCAATGAGCAGTTCTTC.

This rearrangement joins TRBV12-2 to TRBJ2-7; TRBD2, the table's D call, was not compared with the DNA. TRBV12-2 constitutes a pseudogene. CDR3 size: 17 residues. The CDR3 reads CASRFPTGEGPSSEQYF. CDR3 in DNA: TGTGCAAGTCGCTTCCCTACGGGGGAGGGCCCGTCAAGCGAGCAGTACTTC.

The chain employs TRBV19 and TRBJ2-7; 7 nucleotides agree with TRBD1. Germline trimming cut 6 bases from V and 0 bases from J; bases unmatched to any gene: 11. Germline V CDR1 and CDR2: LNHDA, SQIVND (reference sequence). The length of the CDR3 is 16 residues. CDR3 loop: CASSAYPGGVSYEQYF. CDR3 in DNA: TGTGCCAGTAGCGCCTATCCAGGGGGTGTCTCCTACGAGCAGTACTTC.

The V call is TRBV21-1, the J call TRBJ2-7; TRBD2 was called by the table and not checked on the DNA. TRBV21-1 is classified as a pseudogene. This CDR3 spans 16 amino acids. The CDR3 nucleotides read TGTGCCAGCAGACCCGGGGGGTTAGCGGGGTGGTACGAGCAGTACTTC. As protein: CASRPGGLAGWYEQYF.

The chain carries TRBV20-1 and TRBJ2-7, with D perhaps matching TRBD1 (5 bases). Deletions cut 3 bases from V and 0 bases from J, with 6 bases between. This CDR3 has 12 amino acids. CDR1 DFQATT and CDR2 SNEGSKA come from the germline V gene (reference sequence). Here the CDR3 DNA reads TGCAGTGCTAGTAGGGGCTCCTACGAGCAGTACTTC. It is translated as CSASRGSYEQYF.